The 8 T cell receptor beta chains reported below all come from one sample, sequenced in a study of shared T cell receptors in the human thymus. TCRdb's table, derived via immunoSEQ multiplex PCR, lists solely in-frame clones and lacks some. Among roughly 410,000 clones listed, more than 85% were seen once. The sequencing sample was made of thymocytes. The receptor set was obtained from a human donor.

The chain is built from TRBV10-1 and TRBJ2-7; perhaps TRBD1 as D (6 bases). The CDR3 is 14 amino acids. Germline CDR1 reads WNHNN; CDR2 reads SYGVQD (reference sequence). The V and J ends lost 0 bases and 9 bases respectively, with 15 bases between them. The DNA of the CDR3 is TGCGCCAGCAGTGAGTCTGGGACACCTGACATGCAGTACTTC. This codes for CASSESGTPDMQYF.

V gene TRBV4-2 combines with J gene TRBJ2-5, with 7 bases lining up with TRBD2. CDR1 is LGHNA, CDR2 YNFKEQ, per germline. This CDR3 spans 16 amino acids. Unmatched junction bases numbered 12, after V lost 3 bases and J lost 5 bases. CDR3 sequence (DNA): TGTGCCAGCAGCCAGGTCACTAGCGCTGGGGGGGAGACCCAGTACTTC. Translated, it gives CASSQVTSAGGETQYF.

The gene calls are TRBV7-2 and TRBJ2-7; 9 bases map to TRBD2. This CDR3 has 12 residues. Germline CDR1 SGHTA, CDR2 FQGNSA. Trimming took 7 bases from V and 2 from J; bases not matched to a gene: 0. CDR3 protein: CASTSGAYEQYF. CDR3 bases: TGTGCCAGCACTAGCGGGGCCTACGAGCAGTACTTC. Full variable domain (missing parts from reference TRBV7-2 and TRBJ2-7): GAGVSQSPSNKVTEKGKDVELRCDPISGHTALYWYRQSLGQGLEFLIYFQGNSAPDKSGLPSDRFSAERTGGSVSTLTIQRTQQEDSAVYLCASTSGAYEQYFGPGTRLTVT.

The genes are TRBV7-2 and TRBJ2-2; D is possibly TRBD1 (5 bases). Germline CDR1 SGHTA, CDR2 FQGNSA. V was clipped by 4 bases and J by 6 bases, with 18 bases between them. There are 16 residues in the CDR3. The CDR3 sequence is CASSYFMGPTPGELFF. The CDR3 coding sequence is TGTGCCAGCAGCTATTTTATGGGGCCCACTCCCGGGGAGCTGTTTTTT.

The chain recombines TRBV14 with TRBJ2-7; 10 bases match TRBD2. There are 15 residues in the CDR3. V lost 0 bases to trimming and J lost 4 bases; unmatched junction nucleotides: 3. The germline V gene has CDR1 SGHDN and CDR2 FVKESK. CDR3 residues: CASSQDEAGGYEQYF. Here the CDR3 DNA reads TGTGCCAGCAGCCAAGATGAAGCGGGAGGGTACGAGCAGTACTTC.

This rearrangement joins TRBV28 to TRBJ2-7; 7 bases map to TRBD2. V gave up 6 bases and J gave up 4 bases; unmatched junction bases: 15. Germline-derived CDR1 and CDR2 are MDHEN and SYDVKM. This CDR3 region has 16 residues. CDR3 residues: CASSYKRWEGLYEQYF. The DNA for the CDR3 is TGTGCCAGCAGCTATAAGAGGTGGGAGGGCCTATACGAGCAGTACTTC.

This chain uses TRBV5-1 with TRBJ2-5; no firm D call. The CDR3 extends over 15 amino acids. Looked up from germline, CDR1 is SGHRS and CDR2 is YFSETQ. V was pared by 1 base and J by 5 bases, with 15 bases between. CDR3 nucleotides: TGCGCCAGCAGCTTGATTGGCAGGTCGCACGAGACCCAGTACTTC. Its protein is CASSLIGRSHETQYF.

This chain uses TRBV5-4 with TRBJ1-1; 7 bases match TRBD1. The junction had 12 bases not matched to a gene; V was cut back by 3 bases and J by 7 bases. Germline CDR1 SGHNT, CDR2 YYREEE (reference sequence). The CDR3 sequence is 15 residues long. The CDR3 region has the DNA TGTGCCAGCAGCTGGGCGACAGGGCCATACCATGAAGCTTTCTTT. Protein: CASSWATGPYHEAFF.